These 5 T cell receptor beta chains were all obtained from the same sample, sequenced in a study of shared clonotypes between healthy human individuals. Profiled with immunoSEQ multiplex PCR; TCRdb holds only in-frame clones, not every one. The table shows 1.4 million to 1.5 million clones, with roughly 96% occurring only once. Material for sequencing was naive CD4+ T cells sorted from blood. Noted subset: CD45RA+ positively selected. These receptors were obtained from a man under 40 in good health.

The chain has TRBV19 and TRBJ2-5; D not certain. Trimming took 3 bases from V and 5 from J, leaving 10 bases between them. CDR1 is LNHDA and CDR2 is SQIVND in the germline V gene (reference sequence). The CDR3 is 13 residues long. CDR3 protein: CASSIMGGETQYF. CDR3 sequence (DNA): TGTGCCAGTAGTATTATGGGTGGGGAGACCCAGTACTTC.

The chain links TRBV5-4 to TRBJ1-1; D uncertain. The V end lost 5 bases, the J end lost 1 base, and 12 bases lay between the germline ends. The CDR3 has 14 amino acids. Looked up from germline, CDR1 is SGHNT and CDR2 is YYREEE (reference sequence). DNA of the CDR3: TGTGCCAGCAGTTTCCCGGGAAAGAACACTGAAGCTTTCTTT. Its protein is CASSFPGKNTEAFF.

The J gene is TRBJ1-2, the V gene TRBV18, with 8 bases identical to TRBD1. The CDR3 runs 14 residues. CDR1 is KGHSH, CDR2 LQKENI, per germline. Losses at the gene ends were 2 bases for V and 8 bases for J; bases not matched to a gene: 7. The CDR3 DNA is TGTGCCAGCTCACCAATCGGACAGGGCGAAGGCTACACCTTC. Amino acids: CASSPIGQGEGYTF.

CDR3: CASSLDWQAANTGELFF. The CDR3 DNA follows: TGTGCCAGCAGCTTAGATTGGCAGGCCGCGAACACCGGGGAGCTGTTTTTT. The rearrangement links TRBV11-2 to TRBJ2-2; D is unclear. The ends were cut back, 0 bases at V and 0 bases at J, with 11 bases in the middle. The germline gives CDR1 SGHAT, CDR2 FQNNGV. The CDR3 spans 17 residues. Full variable domain (rest looked up from reference TRBV11-2 and TRBJ2-2): EAGVAQSPRYKIIEKRQSVAFWCNPISGHATLYWYQQILGQGPKLLIQFQNNGVVDDSQLPKDRFSAERLKGVDSTLKIQPAKLEDSAVYLCASSLDWQAANTGELFFGEGSRLTVL.

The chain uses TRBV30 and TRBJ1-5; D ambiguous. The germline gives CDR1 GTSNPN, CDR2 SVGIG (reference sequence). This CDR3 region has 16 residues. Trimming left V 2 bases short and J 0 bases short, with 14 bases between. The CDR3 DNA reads TGTGCCTGGAGTTTCTTCAGAGGTCGTAGCAATCAGCCCCAGCATTTT. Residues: CAWSFFRGRSNQPQHF.